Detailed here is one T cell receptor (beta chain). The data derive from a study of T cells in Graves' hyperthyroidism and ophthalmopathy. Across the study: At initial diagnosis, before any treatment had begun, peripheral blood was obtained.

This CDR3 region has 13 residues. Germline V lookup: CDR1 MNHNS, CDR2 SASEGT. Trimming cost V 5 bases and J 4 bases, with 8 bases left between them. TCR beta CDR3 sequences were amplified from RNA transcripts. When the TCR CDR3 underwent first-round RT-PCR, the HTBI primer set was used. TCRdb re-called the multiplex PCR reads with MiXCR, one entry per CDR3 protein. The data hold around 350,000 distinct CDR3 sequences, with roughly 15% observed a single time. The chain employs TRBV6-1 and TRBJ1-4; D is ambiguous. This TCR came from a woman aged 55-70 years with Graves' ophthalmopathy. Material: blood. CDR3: CASSLTDNEKLFF. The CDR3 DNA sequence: TGTGCCAGCAGTTTAACAGATAATGAAAAACTGTTTTTT.